Sequencing of this T cell receptor beta chain was carried out in a study of T cell responses to AZD1222 COVID-19 vaccine listed by TCRdb under 2021. With respect to the entire study: TCR sequencing was performed for more than 230 trial participants, of whom about 200 were given two doses of AZD1222 and approximately 26 were given two doses of MenACWY control vaccine. Trial participants were enrolled into age subgroups of 18-55, 56-69 and 70-plus years, which contained 148, 28 and 57 TCR-sequenced participants, respectively.

The time point label for this specimen denotes: about 28 days (+/-7) after the second vaccine dose. Because spike-specific TCR depth and breadth did not differ between the two schedules, AZD1222 recipients who got a second dose at roughly 4 weeks were pooled with those who got a second dose at roughly 12 weeks. Vaccinee samples were obtained from the UK trials COV001 and COV002, which included a single-blind randomized controlled phase 2/3 trial of AZD1222 (ChAdOx1 nCoV-19) in healthy adults. Trial participant PBMC samples were collected at day 0 and day 28 after the second dose for TCRbeta chain sequencing. Remarks on this clone: It has no known antigen specificity. Base qualities were left out, and no much larger clone turns up one base away.

The CDR3 regions of human TCRbeta chains were subjected to immunosequencing. As for the original processing: TCRs in the repertoires were matched against a reference library of SARS-CoV-2-specific TCRs that had been generated with the MIRA antigen-specificity platform. Breadth was defined as the fraction of unique TCRs that were SARS-CoV-2-associated, and depth was defined as the fraction of total T cells that were SARS-CoV-2-associated. Using the MIRA data, each spike-specific TCR was mapped to the spike region that the TCR reacts to and placed in a CD4 or CD8 class. Log10-transformed breadth and depth values were compared by one-way ANOVA with Sidak's multiple comparisons tests. TCRdb stores this immuneACCESS table with in-frame sequences only. Part of the clones is absent; in the studies checked, under half of the shortfall reflects unresolved V genes, and no reason is known for the rest. The DNA was the basis for D and trimming; V, J and clone size are from that table. The sample table contains under 150,000 clones; only one count was recorded for roughly 91% of them. The biggest ten clones account for more than 1.5% of the sample.

Findings and caveats that apply to the study as a whole: No day 14 peak-response samples were available, so repertoires were characterized only after the peak T cell response. Nearly half of unique spike-specific TCRs reportedly recognized epitopes outside regions mutated in the B.1.351 and B.1.1.7 variants. Vaccine-associated CD4 TCRs spanned the whole spike protein, with dominant responses in regions 160-218 and 743-854. Most participants were white British and females outnumbered males, and the authors suggested that clonal diversity may have been underestimated. In the small 56-69-year group, the increase in depth fell short of significance, most likely because of low power. Only six AZD1222 recipients were SARS-CoV-2 seropositive at baseline, limiting conclusions about previously exposed vaccinees. A significant rise in spike-specific TCR breadth and depth was observed after two AZD1222 doses relative to day 0 and relative to MenACWY recipients.

Trimming takes 3 bases from V and 4 bases from J, and the germline ends sit 6 bases apart. The germline V gene (reference sequence) yields DFQATT for CDR1 and SNEGSKA for CDR2. The CDR3 measures 12 amino acids from cysteine to phenylalanine. Solely the CDR3 DNA is kept, with 36 bases framed from the first base. The material was peripheral blood, obtained 28 days after the second AZD1222 dose. Here the chain combines TRBV20-1 and TRBJ2-2, with the D gene not clear enough to name. This receptor was taken from an adult who received the AZD1222 COVID-19 vaccine. The CDR3 amino acid sequence is: CSASRGTGELFF. Read as DNA, the sequence is TGCAGTGCTAGTCGAGGCACCGGGGAGCTGTTTTTT.